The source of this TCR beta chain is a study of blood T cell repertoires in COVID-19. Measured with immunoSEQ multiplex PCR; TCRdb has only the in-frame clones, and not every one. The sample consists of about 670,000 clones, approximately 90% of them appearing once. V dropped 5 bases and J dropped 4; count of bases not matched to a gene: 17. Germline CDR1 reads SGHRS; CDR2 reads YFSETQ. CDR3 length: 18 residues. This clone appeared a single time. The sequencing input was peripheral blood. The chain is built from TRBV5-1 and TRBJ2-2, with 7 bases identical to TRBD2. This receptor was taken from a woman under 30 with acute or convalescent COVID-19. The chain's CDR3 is CASSGEVTAGVGTGELFF. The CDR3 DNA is TGCGCCAGCAGTGGGGAGGTAACGGCGGGGGTAGGCACCGGGGAGCTGTTTTTT. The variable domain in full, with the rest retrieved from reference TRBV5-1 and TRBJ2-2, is KAGVTQTPRYLIKTRGQQVTLSCSPISGHRSVSWYQQTPGQGLQFLFEYFSETQRNKGNFPGRFSGRQFSNSRSEMNVSTLELGDSALYLCASSGEVTAGVGTGELFFGEGSRLTVL.